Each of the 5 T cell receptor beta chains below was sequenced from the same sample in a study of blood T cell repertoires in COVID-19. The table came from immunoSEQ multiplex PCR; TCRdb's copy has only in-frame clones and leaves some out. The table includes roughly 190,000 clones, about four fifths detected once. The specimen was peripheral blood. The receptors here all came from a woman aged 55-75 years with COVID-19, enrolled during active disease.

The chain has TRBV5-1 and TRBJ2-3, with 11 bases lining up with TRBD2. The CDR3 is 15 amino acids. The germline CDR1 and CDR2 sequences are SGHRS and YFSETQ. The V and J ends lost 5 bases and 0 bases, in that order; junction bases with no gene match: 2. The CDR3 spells CASSSGRASTDTQYF. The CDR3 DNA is TGCGCCAGCAGTAGCGGGAGGGCTAGCACAGATACGCAGTATTTT.

The CDR3: CASRPTGSYEQYF. CDR3 bases: TGTGCCAGCAGGCCGACAGGATCCTACGAGCAGTACTTC. The chain carries TRBV7-2 and TRBJ2-7; TRBD1 might be the D (6 bases). V lost 6 bases, J lost 1 base, and 10 bases lay in between. Germline CDR1 reads SGHTA; CDR2 reads FQGNSA. There are 13 residues in the CDR3.

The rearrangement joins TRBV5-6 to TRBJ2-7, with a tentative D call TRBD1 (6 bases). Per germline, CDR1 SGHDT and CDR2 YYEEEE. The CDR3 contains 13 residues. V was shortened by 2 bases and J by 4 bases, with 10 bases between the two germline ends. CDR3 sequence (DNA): TGTGCCAGCAGCTTCGGGACATCATACGAGCAGTACTTC. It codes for CASSFGTSYEQYF.

The CDR3 here is CASSPTQGAWTEAFF. The CDR3 DNA sequence: TGTGCCAGCAGTCCGACACAGGGGGCTTGGACTGAAGCTTTCTTT. The chain couples TRBV28 to TRBJ1-1; 9 bases fit TRBD1. Trimming cost V 5 bases and J 5 bases; bases outside gene matches: 9. Germline CDR1 and CDR2: MDHEN and SYDVKM. This CDR3 spans 15 amino acids.

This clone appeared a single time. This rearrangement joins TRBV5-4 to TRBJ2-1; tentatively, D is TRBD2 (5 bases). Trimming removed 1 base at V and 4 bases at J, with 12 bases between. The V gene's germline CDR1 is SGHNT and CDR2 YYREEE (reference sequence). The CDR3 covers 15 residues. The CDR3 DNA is TGTGCCAGCAGCTTGTCAAGCGGCCTATACAATGAGCAGTTCTTC. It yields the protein CASSLSSGLYNEQFF.